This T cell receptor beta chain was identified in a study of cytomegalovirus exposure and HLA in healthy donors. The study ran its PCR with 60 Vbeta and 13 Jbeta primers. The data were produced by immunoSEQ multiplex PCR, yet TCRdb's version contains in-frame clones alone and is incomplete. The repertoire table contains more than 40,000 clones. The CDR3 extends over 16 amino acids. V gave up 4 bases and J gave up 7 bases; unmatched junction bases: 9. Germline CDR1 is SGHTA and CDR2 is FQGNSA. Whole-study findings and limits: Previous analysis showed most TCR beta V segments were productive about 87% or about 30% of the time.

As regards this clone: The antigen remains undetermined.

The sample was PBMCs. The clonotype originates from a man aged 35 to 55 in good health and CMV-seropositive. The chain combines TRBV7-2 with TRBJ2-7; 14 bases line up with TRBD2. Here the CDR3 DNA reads TGTGCCAGCAGCTCACTGGGACTAGCGGGAGTCCAGGAGCAGTACTTC. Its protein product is CASSSLGLAGVQEQYF.